The rows below give T cell receptor beta chains drawn from one sample of a study of chemoradiotherapy in HPV16-positive cancers. Using immunoSEQ multiplex PCR, the repertoire was profiled, and TCRdb retains in-frame clones only, with some absent. The table includes some 22,000 clones, over 75% detected once. Here the sequenced sample was blood, taken from a patient who underwent chemoradiotherapy. These receptors originate from a human donor with HPV-associated anogenital cancer. Each CDR3 is given with its conserved first and last residue. D genes are given only for firm matches. Clone size appears in some rows only: once, few, many, or a class for an expanded clone.

j_call d_call v_call clone_size cdr3_length cdr3_nt cdr3_aa
TRBJ2-1 . TRBV5-4 . 13 TGTGCCAGCAGCTTGGAGTCTCCAGGTGAGCAGTTCTTC CASSLESPGEQFF
TRBJ1-3 . TRBV18 . 13 TGTGCCAGCTCACGGGACGGAATAAACACCATATATTTT CASSRDGINTIYF
TRBJ2-7 . TRBV7-6 few 17 TGTGCCAGCAGCTTACGTGCAGGGGCTTACACCTCCTACGAGCAGTACTTC CASSLRAGAYTSYEQYF
TRBJ2-4 . TRBV6-1 . 15 TGTGCCAGCATACCCCAATGGGGGGCCAAAAACATTCAGTACTTC CASIPQWGAKNIQYF
TRBJ2-1 TRBD2 TRBV19 . 14 TGTGCCAGTAGTATCCGGCGGGGGGACAATGAGCAGTTCTTC CASSIRRGDNEQFF
TRBJ2-7 . TRBV12-5 . 12 TGTGCTAGTGGTTTAGGCGGGTACGAGCAGTACTTC CASGLGGYEQYF
TRBJ2-1 . TRBV9 . 14 TGTGCCAGCAGCCGAAGACTAGTTGTCAATGAGCAGTTCTTC CASSRRLVVNEQFF
TRBJ2-5 TRBD2 TRBV6-5 . 13 TGTGCCAGCAGTTGGGAGGGTCGACAGACCCAGTACTTC CASSWEGRQTQYF
TRBJ2-6 . TRBV6-1 . 13 TGTGCCAGCAGTGGGTCTGGGGCCAACGTCCTGACTTTC CASSGSGANVLTF
TRBJ2-2 . TRBV11-2 . 14 TGTGCCAGCAGCTTAGCAGAGAACACCGGGGAGCTGTTTTTT CASSLAENTGELFF
TRBJ2-7 . TRBV6-5 . 15 TGTGCCAGCAGTTACGCCGGGACACCGATCTACGAGCAGTACTTC CASSYAGTPIYEQYF
TRBJ2-3 TRBD1 TRBV5-4 . 13 TGTGCCAGCAGCACAGGGGTGGGGGATACGCAGTATTTT CASSTGVGDTQYF
TRBJ1-2 . TRBV15 . 13 TGTGCCACCAGCAGAGTTGGGGGCATGGGCTACACCTTC CATSRVGGMGYTF
TRBJ2-5 . TRBV2 once 14 TGTGCCAGCATTCCTCGGGGGCGCTTTGAGACCCAGTACTTC CASIPRGRFETQYF
TRBJ2-7 . TRBV14 . 15 TGTGCCAGCAGCCCTTTCCCTTCCACCCCGTGGGAGCAGTACTTC CASSPFPSTPWEQYF
TRBJ1-1 . TRBV9 . 15 TGTGCCAGCAGCGTTGGGACCGGGGGGAACACTGAAGCTTTCTTT CASSVGTGGNTEAFF
TRBJ2-2 . TRBV6-5 . 14 TGTGCCAGCAGTTACAGGGCAGTAGCCGGGGAGCTGTTTTTT CASSYRAVAGELFF
TRBJ1-2 . TRBV15 . 15 TGTGCCACCAGCAGAGATGGCAGGGGCGTGGATGGCTACACCTTC CATSRDGRGVDGYTF
TRBJ2-1 . TRBV25-1 . 14 TGTGCCAGCAGTGAAGGCCCCCCCCTTAGTGAGCAGTTCTTC CASSEGPPLSEQFF
TRBJ2-2 . TRBV9 . 14 TGTGCCAGCAGCGTAGACACCAACACCGGGGAGCTGTTTTTT CASSVDTNTGELFF
TRBJ1-2 . TRBV27 . 13 TGTGCCAGCAGTTTAAACAGGGTCTATGGCTACACCTTC CASSLNRVYGYTF
TRBJ2-7 . TRBV5-1 . 15 TGCGCCAGCAGCTTGGGAAGGCAGGTTCAGGGCGAGCAGTACTTC CASSLGRQVQGEQYF
TRBJ1-1 . TRBV10-2 . 12 TGCGCCAGTTGGGACCAAAACACTGAAGCTTTCTTT CASWDQNTEAFF
TRBJ1-3 . TRBV4-2 . 18 TGTGCCAGCAGCCAAGGGGGGGGCCGGGATCTCTCTGGAAACACCATATATTTT CASSQGGGRDLSGNTIYF
TRBJ2-7 . TRBV6-6 . 13 TGTGCCAGCAGTCCGACGGGTCGCCGAGGGCAGTACTTC CASSPTGRRGQYF
TRBJ2-1 . TRBV7-9 . 15 TGTGCCACCCTATCCGGTGGGCTAGGAGTCGATGAGCAGTTCTTC CATLSGGLGVDEQFF
TRBJ2-3 . TRBV10-3 . 13 TGTGCCATTGGGGCGGATACCACAGATACGCAGTATTTT CAIGADTTDTQYF
TRBJ2-3 TRBD1 TRBV10-2 . 16 TGCGCCAGCAGAACGGGACAGGATTTTTTTCCAGATACGCAGTATTTT CASRTGQDFFPDTQYF
TRBJ2-7 . TRBV30 . 12 TGTGCCTGGAGTTACCTCGCCTACGAGCAGTACTTC CAWSYLAYEQYF
TRBJ2-7 . TRBV9 . 15 TGTGCCAGCAGCCCAAGGACTGAGAGCTCCTACGAGCAGTACTTC CASSPRTESSYEQYF
TRBJ1-6 . TRBV6-5 . 15 TGTGCCAGCAATAACGCCCGGCAGAAATCCTCACCCCTCCACTTT CASNNARQKSSPLHF
TRBJ2-4 . TRBV5-4 . 16 TGTGCCAGCAGCTTGGGAGCAGAGGCAGCCAAAAACATTCAGTACTTC CASSLGAEAAKNIQYF
TRBJ1-4 . TRBV7-2 . 18 TGTGCCAGCAGCTTAGTAGAAAGACAGGCCCCAACTAATGAAAAACTGTTTTTT CASSLVERQAPTNEKLFF
TRBJ1-6 TRBD1 TRBV6-4 . 14 TGTGCCAGCAGTGGGGGACAGGCTAATTCACCCCTCCACTTT CASSGGQANSPLHF
TRBJ2-7 . TRBV27 . 13 TGTGCCAGCAGTTTTAGCTACCGGGACGCGAGGTACTTC CASSFSYRDARYF
TRBJ2-4 . TRBV27 . 14 TGTGCCAGCAGTTTAGGGCCTCCGGGGGACATTCAGTACTTC CASSLGPPGDIQYF
TRBJ2-1 . TRBV7-9 few 16 TGTGCCAGCAGCGGGAGACAGGCTAGCTCCTACAATGAGCAGTTCTTC CASSGRQASSYNEQFF
TRBJ1-2 . TRBV10-3 . 13 TGTGCCATCAGTCTACAGGGTTTGGAAGGCTACACCTTC CAISLQGLEGYTF
TRBJ1-2 TRBD1 TRBV6-1 . 14 TGTGCCGCCCGGGGACAGAAGGATTACTATGGCTACACCTTC CAARGQKDYYGYTF
TRBJ1-4 . TRBV19 once 12 TGTGCCAGTAGGAGGCGAAATGAAAAACTGTTTTTT CASRRRNEKLFF
TRBJ2-7 TRBD2 TRBV30 . 16 TGTGCCTGGAGTGTACGGGCTAGCGGGAGTCTTTACGAGCAGTACTTC CAWSVRASGSLYEQYF
TRBJ1-5 . TRBV4-1 . 16 TGCGCCAGCAGCCAAGATGGCGGGTTTGGCAATCAGCCCCAGCATTTT CASSQDGGFGNQPQHF